Here is one T cell receptor beta chain with its context. Its specific antigen is unknown. No quality values exist for individual bases; no much larger clone is one base distant. The cohort was made up of under 800 healthy bone marrow donors. All cohort members were sampled while nominally healthy, although unrecorded immune exposures were likely present. The donor tested CMV seronegative, placing the donor among the 300 to 400 seronegative members of the cohort. A peripheral blood sample was collected from each donor, and TCR beta sequencing was performed on peripheral blood mononuclear cells. The Qiagen DNeasy Blood Extraction Kit was used to extract genomic DNA from the blood cell samples. V drops 1 base and J drops 4 bases, leaving 16 bases in between. Taken from the germline V gene, the CDR1 and CDR2 loops are SGHDN and FVKESK. CDR3 length: 17 amino acids, cysteine to phenylalanine. The kept DNA is CDR3 alone, 51 bases in frame from the first base.

The protocol used for the library was the immunoSEQ multiplex PCR assay. For the multiplex PCR, a mixture combining 60 forward primers for TCR Vbeta segments and 13 reverse primers for TCR Jbeta segments was used. A multiplex PCR assay on genomic DNA amplified the CDR3 region of rearranged TCR beta genes. Amplified TCR beta libraries were sequenced as 87-base-pair reads on the Illumina HiSeq System. The original methods were these. In a later analysis, tens of millions of unique TCR beta chains were counted across the roughly 670 repertoires, and approximately 11 million of these chains were shared by at least two donors. Raw reads were error-corrected and collapsed into unique sequences with a nearest-neighbor algorithm that merged closely related sequences to remove PCR and sequencing errors. To assign V, D and J gene segments, CDR3 sequences were aligned to IMGT reference sequences. For a sequence to be retained, a match of at least six nucleotides to both a V gene segment and a J gene segment was required. A rearrangement counted as productive if the CDR3 had no stop codons and remained in frame with V and J, and every other rearrangement counted as non-productive. CDR3 was defined by IMGT convention, running from the second conserved V-encoded cysteine to the conserved J-encoded phenylalanine. The earlier analysis of about 530 of the donors excluded any sequence lacking an unambiguous match to a single V gene segment. An earlier analysis of a few hundred of the donors classified V segments as functional when productive rearrangements were above 56.7% and as segregating when the standard deviation between donors was above 5%. To diagnose cytomegalovirus status from the catalog of TCR beta chain sequences, a statistical classification framework was built. In a later analysis, V and J genes were assigned by comparing TCR nucleotide sequences against IMGT/GENE-DB human TR gene sequences. In a later analysis, CDR3 sequences and most-parsimonious VDJ recombination scenarios were assigned using the TCRdist pipeline. A later analysis defined each TCR beta chain by its CDR3 amino acid sequence plus V-gene family, and excluded reads lacking a unique V-gene family. To address suspected cross-contamination and a sequencing artifact, a later analysis removed over 500 highly shared, low-generation-probability nucleotide sequences. In a later analysis, a clonal expansion index was calculated for each public chain from normalized within-repertoire ranks of inferred template counts. Generation probabilities in a later analysis came from a VDJ recombination model fitted to out-of-frame rearrangements, and those results were checked against IGoR. In a later analysis, hypergeometric tests were used to score TCR-TCR, TCR-HLA and TCR-CMV co-occurrence, with a repertoire-size bias correction applied to TCR pairs. In a later analysis, false discovery rates were estimated by permuting HLA or CMV assignments 20 times. A later analysis grouped co-occurring TCRs with DBSCAN, adding TCRdist sequence similarity when clustering within HLA-allele-positive subsets. Repertoires with fewer than 30,000 or more than 120,000 public chains were left out of co-occurrence clustering, as were four to six repertoires with anomalous nucleotide sharing. TCRdb carries this immuneACCESS record with in-frame sequences only. Its versions omit some clonotypes, under half of them owing to an unresolved V gene in the studies checked, with the rest unexplained. V, J and clone size derive from that table, while D and trimming were established from the DNA sequence. Within this sample are some 130,000 clones, with roughly 72% of them counted one time only. Under 8.5% of the sample rests with the top ten.

These data belong to a study of cytomegalovirus exposure and HLA in healthy donors (dated by TCRdb to the late 2010s). The study in broad terms: An earlier analysis of 587 of the donors reported approximately 260 Gb of sequence data and around 120 million unique TCR beta sequences obtained from some 200 million T cells. An early release that covered 500 to 800 HLA-typed donors contained around 300 gigabases of sequencing data and approximately 85 million unique TCR sequences. Among the roughly 400 genotyped donors, around 81% belonged to the genetic ancestry cluster associated with self-reported Caucasian donors. The aim of the study was to test whether cataloging public T cell receptors could identify signatures of past pathogen exposure. The study profiled the T cell repertoires of some 610 subjects by immunosequencing and related them to cytomegalovirus serostatus. Along with the approximately 600-subject first cohort, a separate validation cohort of over 90 different subjects was used. The study combined high-throughput TCR immunosequencing, statistical association of individual TCRs with disease status, and machine learning to predict cytomegalovirus infection status. In a later analysis, previously published TCR beta repertoires from some 640 donors were re-analyzed and high-resolution HLA genotyping was added so that TCR occurrence patterns could be studied. The later analysis used no new phenotypic data to find candidate immune exposures, relying instead on TCR beta sequences and their occurrence across donors. To decide whether each TCR beta V gene segment behaved as functional or pseudogenic, an earlier analysis of 587 of the donors relied on high-throughput TCR beta sequencing. Donor age, sex, ethnicity and CMV serostatus were collected together with the repertoire data. A later genetic analysis used genome-wide SNP genotypes for about 65% of the 666 donors, treating that subset as a discovery cohort. Every discovery cohort repertoire had been produced on one sequencing platform. Class I and class II HLA loci were covered by the typing at four-digit resolution. Typing coverage differed by locus: A, B, C, DRB1 and DQB1 were typed in roughly 620-630 donors, DQA1 in approximately 520, DPA1 in 606, and DPB1 in just under 490. A few DR-DQ haplotypes were handled as single units for association and clustering because linkage in the cohort was strong. Across around 400 genotyped donors of the cohort, an average of approximately 240,000 unique TCR beta nucleotide sequences per donor were sequenced, and around 19% of those sequences were non-productive. General conclusions and limits of the study: The 87-base-pair reads could not distinguish some IMGT-functional V segments, including TRBV6-2 and TRBV6-3, so those segments were excluded. Linkage disequilibrium might explain the correlated functional status among segregating V segments, but an unknown experimental factor could not be ruled out. Most CMV-associated TCR beta chains appeared to be HLA-restricted in a later analysis, and the HLA associations seemed to be driven largely by CMV exposure. This cohort had only TCR beta chains sequenced, and the lack of alpha or paired-chain data limited which features could be detected. According to the authors, the approach could potentially be generalized to other disease states and immunological phenotypes. At a false discovery rate of 0.05, a later analysis linked 15,000 to 20,000 TCR beta sequences to specific HLA alleles. In a later genetic analysis, a missense DCLRE1C variant was associated with V-gene and J-gene trimming of TCR beta chains, and the association was replicated in an independent cohort. In a later genetic analysis, fewer N-insertions in productive TCRs were reported among donors in an Asian-associated ancestry cluster than the approximately 710-donor mean. Most TCR sequences were observed very rarely across donors, whereas some public TCRs were present in many individuals. The classifier was reported to diagnose cytomegalovirus status with high specificity and sensitivity in both the original cohort and the validation cohort. Sequencing depth was assumed to be roughly uniform across donors in the presence/absence analyses, though that assumption may not hold. In an earlier analysis of about 550 of the donors, most TCR beta V segments were observed in productive rearrangements about 87% or about 30% of the time, broadly matching IMGT annotations. The earlier analysis of about 600 of the donors excluded 15 to 20 rarely observed V segments, including chromosome 9 orphons, because counts were too low. Because some donors lacked HLA typing at each locus, the association tests relied only on the typed subset. Three of the identified cytomegalovirus-associated TCR beta chains were confirmed in vitro to be specific for cytomegalovirus antigens. A cluster of highly shared sequence variants was judged likely to represent a technical artifact of the sequencing pipeline. A further reported finding was that TCR beta sequences accurately predicted the HLA-A and HLA-B alleles for most subjects in the first cohort. The study gave a list of 150 to 200 TCR beta chains associated with cytomegalovirus. In a later analysis, HLA-associated TCR beta chains showed more clonal expansion and lower generation probabilities than non-associated chains that were equally common. Assigning TCR associations to individual alleles was difficult when HLA alleles, especially DR and DQ, strongly co-occurred. According to a later analysis, parvovirus B19, influenza, CMV and Epstein-Barr virus appeared linked to several top co-occurrence clusters. The only immune exposure information available for the cohort was CMV serostatus. In a later analysis, TCR association rates were found to vary across HLA loci, with the most associated TCRs seen for DRB1 alleles and the fewest for HLA-C alleles.

The rearranged chain carries TRBV14 and TRBJ2-2, with TRBD2 as a weak D call on 5 bases. The receptor was derived from a male donor in good health and CMV-seronegative. Sequenced sample: PBMCs. The CDR3 reads as follows: CASSQVVGSASTGELFF. The bases read TGTGCCAGCAGCCAAGTCGTCGGTAGCGCCTCCACCGGGGAGCTGTTTTTT.